Detailed here is one T cell receptor beta chain. No antigen is known for it. The CDR3 is 15 residues long. Per the germline V gene, CDR1 is SNHLY and CDR2 is FYNNEI. V dropped 7 bases and J dropped 0 bases, with 16 bases sitting between them. The sample is drawn from a study of cytomegalovirus exposure and HLA in healthy donors. Overall study results and limits: Most subjects' HLA-A and HLA-B alleles were reportedly predicted from TCR beta sequences.

PCR amplification relied on 60 Vbeta primers (plus 13 Jbeta primers). The assay was immunoSEQ multiplex PCR, and TCRdb's table has in-frame clones only and misses some. The sample holds approximately 170,000 clones; around 75% are singletons and the top ten take 4.9%. The genes are TRBV2 and TRBJ2-7, with TRBD2 as a possible D gene (5 bases). This receptor was identified in a male donor in good health and CMV-seronegative. Source material: PBMCs. CDR3 DNA sequence: TGTGCCAGCAAAGCTGGAGGTGGCCGCTCCTACGAGCAGTACTTC. Amino acids: CASKAGGGRSYEQYF.